This is a list of T cell receptor beta chains from one sample in a study of cytomegalovirus exposure and HLA in healthy donors. Sequencing used immunoSEQ multiplex PCR; TCRdb keeps in-frame clones, though not all of them. The sample includes about 70,000 clones, more than 80% of them seen just once. The sequenced material came from PBMCs. All receptors derive from a woman in her thirties in good health and CMV-seronegative. CDR3s include the opening cysteine and the closing phenylalanine or tryptophan. The D gene is left open where the match is weak. Some rows have no size entry. The others give once, few or many, or a class for an expanded clone.

v_call: TRBV7-2
d_call: TRBD1
clone_size: .
j_call: TRBJ1-2
cdr3_aa: CASSSYRGPGGYTF
cdr3_nt: TGTGCCAGCAGCTCCTACAGGGGGCCGGGGGGTTACACCTTC

v_call: TRBV7-2
d_call: .
clone_size: .
j_call: TRBJ2-2
cdr3_aa: CASTREYTGELFF
cdr3_nt: TGTGCCAGCACCCGGGAGTACACCGGGGAGCTGTTTTTT

v_call: TRBV29-1
d_call: .
clone_size: .
j_call: TRBJ2-5
cdr3_aa: CSVFEGDETQYF
cdr3_nt: TGCAGCGTGTTTGAGGGTGACGAGACCCAGTACTTC

v_call: TRBV14
d_call: TRBD2
clone_size: .
j_call: TRBJ2-3
cdr3_aa: CASSQGASGRARDTQYF
cdr3_nt: TGTGCCAGCAGCCAAGGGGCTAGCGGGAGGGCCAGAGATACGCAGTATTTT

v_call: TRBV6-5
d_call: TRBD2
clone_size: .
j_call: TRBJ2-7
cdr3_aa: CASSYLAGGPYEQYF
cdr3_nt: TGTGCCAGCAGTTATTTAGCGGGAGGTCCCTACGAGCAGTACTTC

v_call: TRBV7-2
d_call: .
clone_size: .
j_call: TRBJ1-1
cdr3_aa: CASSLFSGVDTEAFF
cdr3_nt: TGTGCCAGCAGCTTATTCTCAGGGGTTGACACTGAAGCTTTCTTT

v_call: TRBV29-1
d_call: TRBD2
clone_size: once
j_call: TRBJ2-5
cdr3_aa: CSTRGVGETQYF
cdr3_nt: TGCAGCACTCGGGGGGTCGGAGAGACCCAGTACTTC

v_call: TRBV7-8
d_call: .
clone_size: .
j_call: TRBJ2-2
cdr3_aa: CASSLWRGLDTGELFF
cdr3_nt: TGTGCCAGCAGCTTATGGAGGGGGCTCGACACCGGGGAGCTGTTTTTT

v_call: TRBV27
d_call: .
clone_size: .
j_call: TRBJ2-7
cdr3_aa: CASSLSMQGRGEQYF
cdr3_nt: TGTGCCAGCAGTTTATCAATGCAGGGTAGAGGCGAGCAGTACTTC

v_call: TRBV5-1
d_call: TRBD1
clone_size: .
j_call: TRBJ2-3
cdr3_aa: CASNTGQHTDTQYF
cdr3_nt: TGCGCCAGCAACACGGGACAGCACACAGATACGCAGTATTTT

v_call: TRBV27
d_call: TRBD1
clone_size: .
j_call: TRBJ1-1
cdr3_aa: CASSLSPGTENTEAFF
cdr3_nt: TGTGCCAGCAGTTTATCCCCCGGGACAGAAAACACTGAAGCTTTCTTT

v_call: TRBV6-1
d_call: TRBD1
clone_size: .
j_call: TRBJ2-3
cdr3_aa: CASSDHRGDTQYF
cdr3_nt: TGTGCCAGCAGTGATCACAGGGGCGATACGCAGTATTTT

v_call: TRBV7-9
d_call: .
clone_size: few
j_call: TRBJ2-7
cdr3_aa: CASSPGYEQYF
cdr3_nt: TGTGCCAGCAGCCCGGGTTACGAGCAGTACTTC

v_call: TRBV13
d_call: TRBD2
clone_size: .
j_call: TRBJ2-1
cdr3_aa: CASSWGTSGNGNEQFF
cdr3_nt: TGTGCCAGCAGCTGGGGGACTAGCGGGAACGGGAATGAGCAGTTCTTC